The 2 T cell receptor beta chains below come from one sample, sequenced in a study of T cell repertoires in cytomegalovirus infection. The antigens these receptors bind are not known. From the reads, TCRdb called clonotypes with MiXCR, one entry per CDR3 protein. The table has hundreds of thousands of distinct CDR3 sequences, around a third seen once. Sequences were derived from cultured CD8+ T cells from PBMCs, sampled from culture after CMV antigen stimulation. Receptor source: a human donor in good health (CMV status not recorded). Some clones in this sample may be carry-over from other donors' samples.

The rearrangement joins TRBV7-6 to TRBJ1-4; D is uncertain. V dropped 5 bases and J dropped 2 bases, with 12 bases sitting between them. CDR1 and CDR2 (germline): SGHVS, FNYEAQ. This CDR3 is built from 15 residues. CDR3 protein: CASSIQSGTNEKLFF. The DNA of the CDR3 is TGTGCCAGCAGCATCCAATCGGGGACTAATGAAAAACTGTTTTTT.

The rearrangement links TRBV12-5 to TRBJ2-3, with 15 positions matching TRBD2. Looked up from germline, CDR1 is LGHNT and CDR2 is FRNRAP. The length of the CDR3 is 21 residues. V lost 3 bases and J lost 7; bases outside the gene matches: 20. Here the CDR3 reads CASGFTTGLAGGQLKENTQYF. For the CDR3, the DNA is TGTGCTAGTGGTTTCACTACCGGACTAGCGGGGGGGCAATTGAAAGAAAATACGCAGTATTTT.